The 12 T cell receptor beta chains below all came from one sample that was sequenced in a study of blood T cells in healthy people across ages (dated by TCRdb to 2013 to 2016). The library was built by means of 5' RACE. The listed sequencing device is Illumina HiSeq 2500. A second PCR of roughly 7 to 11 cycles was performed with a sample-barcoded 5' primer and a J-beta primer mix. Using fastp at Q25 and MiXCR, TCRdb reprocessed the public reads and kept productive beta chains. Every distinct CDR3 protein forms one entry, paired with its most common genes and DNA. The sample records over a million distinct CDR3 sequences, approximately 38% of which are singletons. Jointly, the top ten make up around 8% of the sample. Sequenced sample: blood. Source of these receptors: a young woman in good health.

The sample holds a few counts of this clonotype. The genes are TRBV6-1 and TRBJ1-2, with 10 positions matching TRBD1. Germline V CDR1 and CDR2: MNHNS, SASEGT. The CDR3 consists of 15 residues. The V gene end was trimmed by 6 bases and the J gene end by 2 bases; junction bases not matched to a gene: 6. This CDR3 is CASRSDRGPNYGYTF. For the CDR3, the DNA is TGTGCCAGCAGGTCCGACAGGGGGCCCAACTATGGCTACACCTTC.

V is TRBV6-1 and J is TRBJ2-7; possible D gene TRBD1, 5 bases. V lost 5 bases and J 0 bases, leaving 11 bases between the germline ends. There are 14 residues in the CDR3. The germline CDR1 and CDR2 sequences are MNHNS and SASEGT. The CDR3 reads CASSTDSPSYEQYF. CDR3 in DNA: TGTGCCAGCAGTACCGACAGTCCCTCCTACGAGCAGTACTTC.

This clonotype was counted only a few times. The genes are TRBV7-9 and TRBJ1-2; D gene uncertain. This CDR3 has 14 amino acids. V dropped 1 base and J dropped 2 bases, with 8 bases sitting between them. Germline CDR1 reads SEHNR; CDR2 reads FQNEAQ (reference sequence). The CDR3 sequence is CASSLVSGNYGYTF. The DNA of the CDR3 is TGTGCCAGCAGCTTAGTCTCGGGGAACTATGGCTACACCTTC.

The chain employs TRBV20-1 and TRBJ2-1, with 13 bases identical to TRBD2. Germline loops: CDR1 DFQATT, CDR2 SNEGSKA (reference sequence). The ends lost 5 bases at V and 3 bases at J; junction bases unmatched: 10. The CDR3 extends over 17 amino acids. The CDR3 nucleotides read TGCAGTGCTCTTACTAGCGGGAGGGGGCTTGGCTACAATGAGCAGTTCTTC. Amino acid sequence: CSALTSGRGLGYNEQFF.

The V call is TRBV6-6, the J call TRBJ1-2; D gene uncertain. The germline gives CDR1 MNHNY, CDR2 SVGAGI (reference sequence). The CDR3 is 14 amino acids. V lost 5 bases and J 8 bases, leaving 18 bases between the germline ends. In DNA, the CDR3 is TGTGCCAGCAGTCACGGCGGGTCGCTGGAAGGCTACACCTTC. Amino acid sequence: CASSHGGSLEGYTF.

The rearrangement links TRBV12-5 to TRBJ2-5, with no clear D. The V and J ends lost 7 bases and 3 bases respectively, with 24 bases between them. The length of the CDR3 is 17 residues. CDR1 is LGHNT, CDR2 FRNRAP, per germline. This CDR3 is CASARTPGQTSKETQYF. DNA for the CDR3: TGTGCTAGTGCCCGCACACCCGGGCAGACCAGTAAAGAGACCCAGTACTTC.

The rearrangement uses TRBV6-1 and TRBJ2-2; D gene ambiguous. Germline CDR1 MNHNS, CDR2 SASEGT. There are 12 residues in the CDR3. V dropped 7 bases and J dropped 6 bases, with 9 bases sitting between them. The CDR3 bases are TGTGCCAGCAATAACATGGCCGGGGAGCTGTTTTTT. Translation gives CASNNMAGELFF.

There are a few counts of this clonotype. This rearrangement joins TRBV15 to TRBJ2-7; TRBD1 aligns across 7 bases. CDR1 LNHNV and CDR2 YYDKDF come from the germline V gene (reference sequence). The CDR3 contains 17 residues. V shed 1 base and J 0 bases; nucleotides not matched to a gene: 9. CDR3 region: CATSRVPGQVGSYEQYF. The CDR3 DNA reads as TGTGCCACCAGCAGAGTCCCCGGACAGGTTGGCTCCTACGAGCAGTACTTC.

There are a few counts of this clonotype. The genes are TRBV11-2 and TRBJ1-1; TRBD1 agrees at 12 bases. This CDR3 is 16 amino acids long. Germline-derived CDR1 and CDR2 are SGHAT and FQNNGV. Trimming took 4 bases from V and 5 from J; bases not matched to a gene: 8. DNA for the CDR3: TGTGCCAGCAGCTCGTCCGGGACAGGGGGCTTGACTGAAGCTTTCTTT. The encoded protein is CASSSSGTGGLTEAFF.

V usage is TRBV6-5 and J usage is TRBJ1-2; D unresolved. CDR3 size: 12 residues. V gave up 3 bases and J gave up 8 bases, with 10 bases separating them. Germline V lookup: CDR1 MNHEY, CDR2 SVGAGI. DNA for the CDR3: TGTGCCAGCAGTTATGGGCGGGGAGGCTACACCTTC. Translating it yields CASSYGRGGYTF.

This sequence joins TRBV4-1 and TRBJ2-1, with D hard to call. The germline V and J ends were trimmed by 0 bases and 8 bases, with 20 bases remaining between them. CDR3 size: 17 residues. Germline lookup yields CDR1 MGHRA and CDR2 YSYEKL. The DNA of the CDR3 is TGCGCCAGCAGCCAAGAGTGGATCCCCACCCAGTCCGATGAGCAGTTCTTC. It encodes CASSQEWIPTQSDEQFF.

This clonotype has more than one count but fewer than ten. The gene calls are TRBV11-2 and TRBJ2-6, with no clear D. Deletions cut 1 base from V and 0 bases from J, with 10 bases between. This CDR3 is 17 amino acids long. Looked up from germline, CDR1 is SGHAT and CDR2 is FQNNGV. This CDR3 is CASSLATGGSGANVLTF. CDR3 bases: TGTGCCAGCAGCTTAGCAACGGGCGGCTCTGGGGCCAACGTCCTGACTTTC.